This T cell receptor beta chain was identified during a study of tumor-infiltrating lymphocytes in primary liver carcinoma. Study as a whole: Treatment of the patients' primary liver carcinoma consisted of surgical resection.

From approximately 530 ng of total RNA, TCR beta-specific cDNA was reverse-transcribed using a constant-region primer. Sequencing libraries for TCR beta derived from three nested multiplex PCR rounds that used slightly modified ARM-PCR. Running 10 cycles apiece, the first two PCR rounds relied on TRBV1-TRBV30 forward primers together with a C-beta reverse primer. TCRdb passed the multiplex PCR reads through MiXCR, listing each CDR3 protein once. The table has 310,000 or so distinct CDR3 sequences, nearly 60% seen once; the top ten hold over 15%. Germline DNA was extracted too, while blood RNA derived from unsorted whole blood. Germline CDR1 is SGHAT and CDR2 is FQNNGV. The length of the CDR3 is 18 residues. Trimming left V 3 bases short and J 0 bases short, with 20 bases between.

The receptor was derived from a woman aged 25 to 39 with primary liver carcinoma and hepatitis B virus infection. The material sequenced was peripheral blood. This chain connects TRBV11-2 to TRBJ1-2, with unresolved D. The DNA of the CDR3 is TGTGCCAGCAGCTTGGATAGGCCGGGCAGATCAGCTAACTATGGCTACACCTTC. The encoded protein is CASSLDRPGRSANYGYTF. The whole variable domain, filled in from reference TRBV11-2 and TRBJ1-2, reads EAGVAQSPRYKIIEKRQSVAFWCNPISGHATLYWYQQILGQGPKLLIQFQNNGVVDDSQLPKDRFSAERLKGVDSTLKIQPAKLEDSAVYLCASSLDRPGRSANYGYTFGSGTRLTVV.